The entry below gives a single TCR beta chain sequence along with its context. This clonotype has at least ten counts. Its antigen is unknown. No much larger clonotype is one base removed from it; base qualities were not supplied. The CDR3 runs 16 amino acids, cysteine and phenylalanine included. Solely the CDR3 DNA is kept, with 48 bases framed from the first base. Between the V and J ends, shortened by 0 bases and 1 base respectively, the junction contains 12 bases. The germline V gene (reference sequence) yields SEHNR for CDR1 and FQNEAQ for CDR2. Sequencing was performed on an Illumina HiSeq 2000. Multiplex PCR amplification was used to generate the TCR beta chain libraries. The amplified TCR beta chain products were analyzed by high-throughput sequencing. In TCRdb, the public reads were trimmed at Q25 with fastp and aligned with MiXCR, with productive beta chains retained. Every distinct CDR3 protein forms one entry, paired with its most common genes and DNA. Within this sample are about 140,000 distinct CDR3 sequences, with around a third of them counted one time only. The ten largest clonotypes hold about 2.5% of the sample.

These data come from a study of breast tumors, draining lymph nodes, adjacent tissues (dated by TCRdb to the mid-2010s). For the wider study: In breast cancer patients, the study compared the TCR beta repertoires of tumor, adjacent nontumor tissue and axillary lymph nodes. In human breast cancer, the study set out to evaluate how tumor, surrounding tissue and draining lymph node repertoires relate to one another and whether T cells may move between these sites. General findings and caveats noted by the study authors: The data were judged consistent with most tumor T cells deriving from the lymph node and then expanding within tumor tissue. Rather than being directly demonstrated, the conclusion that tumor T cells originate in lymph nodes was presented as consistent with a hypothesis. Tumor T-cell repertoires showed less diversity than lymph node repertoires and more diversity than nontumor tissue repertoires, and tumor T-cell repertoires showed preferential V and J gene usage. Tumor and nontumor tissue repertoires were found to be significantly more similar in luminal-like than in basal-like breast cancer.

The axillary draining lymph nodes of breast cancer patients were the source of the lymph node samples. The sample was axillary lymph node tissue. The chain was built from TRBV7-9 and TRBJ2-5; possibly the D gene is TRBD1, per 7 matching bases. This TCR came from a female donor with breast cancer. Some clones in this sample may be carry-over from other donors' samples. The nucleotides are TGTGCCAGCAGCTTAGCGCGGGGACAGAGCCAAGAGACCCAGTACTTC. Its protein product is CASSLARGQSQETQYF.